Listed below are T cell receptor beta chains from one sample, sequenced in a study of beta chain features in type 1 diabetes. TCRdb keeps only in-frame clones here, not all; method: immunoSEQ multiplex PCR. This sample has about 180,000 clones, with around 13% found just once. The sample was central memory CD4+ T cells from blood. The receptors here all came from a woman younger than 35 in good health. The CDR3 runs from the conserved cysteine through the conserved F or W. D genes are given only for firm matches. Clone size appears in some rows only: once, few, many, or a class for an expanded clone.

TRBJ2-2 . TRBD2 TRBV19 CASNEREITGELFF TGTGCCAGTAACGAGCGGGAGATAACCGGGGAGCTGTTTTTT
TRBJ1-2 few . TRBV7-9 CASSLADRGARGYTF TGTGCCAGCAGCTTAGCGGATCGGGGGGCGCGAGGCTACACCTTC
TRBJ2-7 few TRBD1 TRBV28 CASSLFATGDHYEQYF TGTGCCAGCAGTTTATTTGCGACAGGGGATCACTACGAGCAGTACTTC
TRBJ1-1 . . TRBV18 CASSSEQGIDTEAFF TGTGCCAGCTCATCCGAACAGGGCATCGACACTGAAGCTTTCTTT
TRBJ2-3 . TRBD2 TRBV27 CASRGLARDTQYF TGTGCCAGCAGGGGACTAGCGAGAGATACGCAGTATTTT
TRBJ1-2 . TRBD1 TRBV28 CASSGGQGLYGYTF TGTGCCAGCAGTGGGGGACAGGGCCTCTATGGCTACACCTTC
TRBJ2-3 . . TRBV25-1 CASSGLASTDTQYF TGTGCCAGCAGTGGACTGGCAAGCACAGATACGCAGTATTTT
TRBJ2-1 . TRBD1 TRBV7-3 CASSLIQGYYNEQFF TGTGCCAGCAGCTTAATACAGGGGTACTACAATGAGCAGTTCTTC
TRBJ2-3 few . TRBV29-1 CSVEEHTSLGKGTQYF TGCAGCGTTGAAGAGCATACTAGCTTGGGAAAGGGTACGCAGTATTTT
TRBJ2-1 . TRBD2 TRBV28 CASSLVLAGGSEQFF TGTGCCAGCAGTTTGGTACTAGCGGGAGGCAGTGAGCAGTTCTTC
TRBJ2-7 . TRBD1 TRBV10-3 CAISDGQGAHEQYF TGTGCCATCAGTGATGGGCAGGGGGCCCACGAGCAGTACTTC
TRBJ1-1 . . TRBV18 CASSLGALNTEAFF TGTGCCAGCTCATTAGGGGCTCTGAACACTGAAGCTTTCTTT
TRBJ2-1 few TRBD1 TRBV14 CASSQGQGAYNEQFF TGTGCCAGCAGCCAAGGCCAGGGGGCTTACAATGAGCAGTTCTTC
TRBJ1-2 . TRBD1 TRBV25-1 CASSDDRANYGYTF TGTGCCAGCAGTGACGACAGGGCCAACTATGGCTACACCTTC
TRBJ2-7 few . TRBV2 CASSVSGAPYEQYF TGTGCCAGCAGTGTTTCAGGGGCCCCCTACGAGCAGTACTTC
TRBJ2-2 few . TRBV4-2 CASSQVAEGEPGELFF TGTGCCAGCAGCCAAGTCGCGGAGGGAGAGCCCGGGGAGCTGTTTTTT
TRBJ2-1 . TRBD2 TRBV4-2 CASSPNGRGNEQFF TGTGCCAGCAGCCCCAACGGGAGGGGCAATGAGCAGTTCTTC